This paragraph covers one TCR beta chain sequence. The primer mix had 60 Vbeta and 13 Jbeta primers. Assay: immunoSEQ multiplex PCR; the TCRdb copy retains only in-frame clones and omits some. The sample consists of around 77,000 clones, about four fifths of them appearing once. From germline, CDR1 is SGHAT and CDR2 FQNNGV. Trimming pared 5 bases from V and 3 bases from J, leaving 17 bases between. CDR3 size: 15 residues. This record comes from a study of cytomegalovirus exposure and HLA in healthy donors. This TCR was sampled from a man aged 35-49 years in good health and CMV-seronegative. Sequences were obtained from PBMCs. The rearrangement links TRBV11-2 to TRBJ2-7; perhaps TRBD1 as D (6 bases). This CDR3 is CASSITLGQLYEQYF. The CDR3 bases are TGTGCCAGCAGCATAACCTTAGGACAGCTCTACGAGCAGTACTTC.